These 14 T cell receptor beta chains originate from one sample sequenced in a study of cytomegalovirus exposure and HLA in healthy donors. PCR was performed using 60 Vbeta and 13 Jbeta primers. Sequencing used immunoSEQ multiplex PCR; TCRdb keeps in-frame clones, though not all of them. Of 90,000 or so clones in the sample, nearly 70% are singletons; the top ten hold about 15%. Material for sequencing was PBMCs. The receptors shown here come from a woman in her 50s in good health and CMV-seropositive.

The chain joins TRBV5-4 to TRBJ2-1; D is uncertain. The CDR3 is 15 amino acids. Germline values: CDR1 SGHNT, CDR2 YYREEE (reference sequence). V was shortened by 5 bases and J by 0 bases, with 12 bases between the two germline ends. This CDR3 is CASRISPLSYNEQFF. The CDR3 DNA reads TGTGCCAGCAGGATTAGCCCCCTCTCCTACAATGAGCAGTTCTTC. Drawing the rest from reference TRBV5-4 and TRBJ2-1, the complete variable domain is ETGVTQSPTHLIKTRGQQVTLRCSSQSGHNTVSWYQQALGQGPQFIFQYYREEENGRGNFPPRFSGLQFPNYSSELNVNALELDDSALYLCASRISPLSYNEQFFGPGTRLTVL.

This clone was recorded a few times. This chain connects TRBV6-4 to TRBJ2-7, with 8 positions matching TRBD2. V lost 4 bases, J lost 4 bases, and 3 bases stayed unmatched. CDR1 and CDR2 (germline): MRHNA, SNTAGT. The CDR3 totals 13 residues. As DNA, the CDR3 is TGTGCCAGCAGTGTTGCGGGAGGTTACGAGCAGTACTTC. Translating gives CASSVAGGYEQYF.

The chain joins TRBV28 to TRBJ1-2, with D unclear. The CDR3 length is 12 residues. Germline CDR1 is MDHEN and CDR2 is SYDVKM. V shed 8 bases and J shed 2 bases, with 9 bases lying between them. In nucleotides, the CDR3 is TGTGCCAGCGGACTGCTGAACTATGGCTACACCTTC. Translation gives CASGLLNYGYTF.

The rearrangement joins TRBV27 to TRBJ2-1; a weak D match, TRBD1 (5 bases). Deletions cut 8 bases from V and 8 bases from J, with 16 bases between. Looked up from germline, CDR1 is MNHEY and CDR2 is SMNVEV (reference sequence). The CDR3 is 13 amino acids. CDR3 residues: CASRSPLGDEQFF. In DNA form, the CDR3 reads TGTGCCAGCCGTTCCCCGCTAGGGGATGAGCAGTTCTTC.

This clone turned up a few times. This chain links TRBV6-5 with TRBJ1-5; TRBD1 is a possible D gene (5 bases). The germline V and J ends were trimmed by 6 bases and 2 bases, with 14 bases remaining between them. Germline values: CDR1 MNHEY, CDR2 SVGAGI. There are 15 residues in the CDR3. CDR3 protein: CASRGWGEGNQPQHF. CDR3 sequence (DNA): TGTGCCAGCAGGGGCTGGGGGGAGGGCAATCAGCCCCAGCATTTT.

The table lists this clone with a few counts. The rearrangement joins TRBV19 to TRBJ1-1, with D possibly being TRBD1 (5 bases). Germline values: CDR1 LNHDA, CDR2 SQIVND (reference sequence). The CDR3 totals 13 residues. V lost 5 bases and J 1 base, leaving 8 bases between the germline ends. CDR3 amino acids: CASSVTGNTEAFF. CDR3 nucleotide sequence: TGTGCCAGTAGTGTCACAGGGAACACTGAAGCTTTCTTT.

This chain connects TRBV2 to TRBJ2-1; D is possibly TRBD1 (5 bases). CDR3 size: 12 residues. Trimming removed 8 bases from V and 1 base from J, with 6 bases in between. Germline assignment: CDR1 SNHLY and CDR2 FYNNEI. The CDR3 DNA follows: TGTGCCAGCGGGGCGTCCTACAATGAGCAGTTCTTC. It encodes CASGASYNEQFF. The complete variable domain, with remaining parts taken from reference TRBV2 and TRBJ2-1, reads EPEVTQTPSHQVTQMGQEVILRCVPISNHLYFYWYRQILGQKVEFLVSFYNNEISEKSEIFDDQFSVERPDGSNFTLKIRSTKLEDSAMYFCASGASYNEQFFGPGTRLTVL.

Only one count was recorded for this clone. The chain carries TRBV9 and TRBJ2-3; D is perhaps TRBD2 (6 bases). Trimming left V 0 bases short and J 1 base short, with 12 bases between. CDR3 length: 16 amino acids. Germline CDR1 and CDR2: SGDLS and YYNGEE. CDR3 region: CASSVAGTGGTDTQYF. The CDR3 DNA is TGTGCCAGCAGCGTAGCGGGGACTGGCGGCACAGATACGCAGTATTTT.

This rearrangement joins TRBV12-2 to TRBJ2-7; the table names TRBD2, a call not compared with the DNA. TRBV12-2 is flagged as a pseudogene. This CDR3 comprises 15 residues. The CDR3: CASRLDSREIGEQYF. The DNA for the CDR3 is TGTGCAAGTCGCTTAGATTCTAGGGAGATCGGCGAGCAGTACTTC.

V usage is TRBV19 and J usage is TRBJ2-2; D is ambiguous. Trimming cost V 7 bases and J 1 base, with 7 bases left between them. From germline, CDR1 is LNHDA and CDR2 SQIVND (reference sequence). The CDR3 spans 13 residues. The CDR3 is CASNWRNTGELFF. The CDR3 region has the DNA TGTGCCAGTAATTGGAGGAACACCGGGGAGCTGTTTTTT.

This clone was seen a handful of times. This chain joins TRBV6-6 and TRBJ1-1; 9 positions agree with TRBD1. V lost 4 bases, J lost 2 bases, and 2 bases stayed unmatched. The CDR3 loop spans 14 amino acids. CDR1 and CDR2 (germline): MNHNY, SVGAGI (reference sequence). CDR3 sequence (DNA): TGTGCCAGCAGTTTGACAGGGGGTAACACTGAAGCTTTCTTT. This gives the protein CASSLTGGNTEAFF.

The rearrangement joins TRBV29-1 to TRBJ1-2; D gene uncertain. Trimming shortened V by 5 bases and J by 2 bases, and 12 bases separated the two germline ends. The CDR3 covers 13 residues. Germline-derived CDR1 and CDR2 are SQVTM and ANQGSEA. In DNA form, the CDR3 reads TGCAGCGTTACCTCCGGGGTCAACTATGGCTACACCTTC. It yields the protein CSVTSGVNYGYTF.

Turning to this clone: At one of its ends the junction is not consistent with the germline gene, which may arise from a read error. This CDR3 is CASSMYRTNTEAFF. The CDR3 nucleotides read TGTGCCAGTAGTATGTACCGTACGAACACCGAAGCTTTCTTT. The chain is built from TRBV19 and TRBJ1-1; no clear D. The CDR3 contains 14 residues. Germline V gene lookup returns CDR1 LNHDA and CDR2 SQIVND (reference sequence).

The DNA for the CDR3 is TGTGCCAGCAGGTGGGCTCACACTGAAGCTTTCTTT. Translated: CASRWAHTEAFF. The chain joins TRBV11-2 to TRBJ1-1; D not certain. The V end lost 6 bases, the J end lost 3 bases, and 8 bases lay between the germline ends. CDR3 length: 12 amino acids. From germline, CDR1 is SGHAT and CDR2 FQNNGV.